This T cell receptor (beta chain) stems from a study of T cell responses to AZD1222 COVID-19 vaccine. Unmatched junction bases numbered 7, after V lost 4 bases and J lost 3 bases. This CDR3 spans 16 amino acids. Germline loops: CDR1 LGHDT, CDR2 YNNKEL (reference sequence). The table came from immunoSEQ multiplex PCR; TCRdb's copy has only in-frame clones and leaves some out. The table records over 100,000 clones, 65% to 90% of them present only once. The source of this sequence is an adult who received the MenACWY meningococcal vaccine as a control. This chain links TRBV3-1 (or the pseudogene TRBV3-2) with TRBJ2-1; 9 bases map to TRBD2. The sequencing used peripheral blood, collected 28 days after the second dose of the MenACWY control vaccine. The CDR3 DNA reads as TGTGCCAGCAGCCTACAACTGACTAGCGGCTACAATGAGCAGTTCTTC. This translates into CASSLQLTSGYNEQFF.